The clone carrying this T cell receptor (beta chain) was detected only once. The antigen is undetermined. The data were taken from a study of T cell repertoires in cytomegalovirus infection. Points from the study as a whole: Identification of carriers of CMV plus the relevant HLA was performed using cumulative public TCR beta family frequency.

The V end lost 7 bases, the J end lost 3 bases, and 13 bases lay between the germline ends. This CDR3 comprises 14 residues. The germline CDR1 and CDR2 sequences are MNHNS and SASEGT. TCRdb re-derived calls from the reads in MiXCR, one entry per CDR3 protein. The data hold 400,000 to 600,000 distinct CDR3 sequences, with approximately 42% observed a single time. The rearrangement links TRBV6-1 to TRBJ2-1; tentative D call: TRBD1 (6 bases). The sequences come from cultured PBMCs, collected from culture after CMV antigen stimulation. The clonotype was recovered from a human donor in good health (CMV status not recorded). Some clones in this sample may be carry-over from other donors' samples. The CDR3 spells CASNLQGDYNEQFF. CDR3 in DNA: TGTGCCAGCAACCTACAGGGTGACTACAATGAGCAGTTCTTC.